This T cell receptor (beta chain) originates from a study of blood T cell repertoires in COVID-19. V trimming: 2 bases; J trimming: 5 bases; junction bases outside the gene matches: 7. Germline V CDR1 and CDR2: SEHNR, FQNEAQ (reference sequence). CDR3 size: 15 residues. TCRdb's copy holds only in-frame clones and misses some; the assay was immunoSEQ multiplex PCR. Of about 200,000 clones listed, just under 85% were seen once; the top ten hold 6% to 8%. Sequencing input: peripheral blood. The TCR was taken from a human donor with acute or convalescent COVID-19. The donor label of this sample is uncertain. The J gene is TRBJ2-5, the V gene TRBV7-9; 8 nucleotides agree with TRBD1. The CDR3 reads CASSLMDRAYETQYF. DNA of the CDR3: TGTGCCAGCAGCTTAATGGACAGGGCTTACGAGACCCAGTACTTC.